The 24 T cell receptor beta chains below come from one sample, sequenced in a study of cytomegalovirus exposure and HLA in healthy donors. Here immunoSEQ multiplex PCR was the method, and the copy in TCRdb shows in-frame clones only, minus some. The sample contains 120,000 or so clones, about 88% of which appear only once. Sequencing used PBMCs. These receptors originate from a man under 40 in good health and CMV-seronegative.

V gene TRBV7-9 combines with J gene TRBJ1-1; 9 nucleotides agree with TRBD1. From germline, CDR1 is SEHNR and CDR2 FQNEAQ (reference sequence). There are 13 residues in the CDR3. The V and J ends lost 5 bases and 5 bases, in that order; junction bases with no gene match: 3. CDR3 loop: CASSGTGRTEAFF. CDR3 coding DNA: TGTGCCAGCAGCGGGACAGGGAGAACTGAAGCTTTCTTT.

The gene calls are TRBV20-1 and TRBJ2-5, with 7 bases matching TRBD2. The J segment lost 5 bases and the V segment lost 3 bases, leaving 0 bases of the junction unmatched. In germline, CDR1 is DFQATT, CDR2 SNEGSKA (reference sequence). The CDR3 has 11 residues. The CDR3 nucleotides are TGCAGTGCTAGGCGGGGGGAGACCCAGTACTTC. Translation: CSARRGETQYF.

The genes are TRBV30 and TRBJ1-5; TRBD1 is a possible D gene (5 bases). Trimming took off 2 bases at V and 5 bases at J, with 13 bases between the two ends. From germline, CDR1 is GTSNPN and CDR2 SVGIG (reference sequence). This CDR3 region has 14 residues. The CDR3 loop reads CAWSSGREDQPQHF. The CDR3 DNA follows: TGTGCCTGGAGTTCGGGCAGGGAGGATCAGCCCCAGCATTTT.

Here the CDR3 reads CASTGTGANVLTF. The CDR3 DNA sequence: TGTGCCAGTACAGGAACTGGGGCCAACGTCCTGACTTTC. This sequence joins TRBV2 and TRBJ2-6; D might be TRBD1 (5 bases). Germline V gene data show CDR1 as SNHLY and CDR2 as FYNNEI. V was pared by 9 bases and J by 2 bases, with 8 bases between. CDR3 length: 13 residues.

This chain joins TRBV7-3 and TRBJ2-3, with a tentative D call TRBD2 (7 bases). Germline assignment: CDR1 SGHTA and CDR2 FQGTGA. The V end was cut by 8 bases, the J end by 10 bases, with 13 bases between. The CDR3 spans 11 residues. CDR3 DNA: TGTGCCAGCGGCGGGGGCTCCGCGCAGTATTTT. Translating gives CASGGGSAQYF.

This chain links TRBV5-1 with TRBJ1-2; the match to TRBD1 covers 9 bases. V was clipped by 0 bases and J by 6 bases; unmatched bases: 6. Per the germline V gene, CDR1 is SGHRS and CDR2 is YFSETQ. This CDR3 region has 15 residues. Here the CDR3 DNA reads TGCGCCAGCAGCTTGGTGGGACAGGGTGGCGATGGCTACACCTTC. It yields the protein CASSLVGQGGDGYTF.

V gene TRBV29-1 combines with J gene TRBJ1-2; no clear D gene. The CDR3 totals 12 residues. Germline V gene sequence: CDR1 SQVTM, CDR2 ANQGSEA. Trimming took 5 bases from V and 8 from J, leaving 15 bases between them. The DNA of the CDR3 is TGCAGCGTTTGGGCAGAGCTTAGGGGCTACACCTTC. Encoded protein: CSVWAELRGYTF.

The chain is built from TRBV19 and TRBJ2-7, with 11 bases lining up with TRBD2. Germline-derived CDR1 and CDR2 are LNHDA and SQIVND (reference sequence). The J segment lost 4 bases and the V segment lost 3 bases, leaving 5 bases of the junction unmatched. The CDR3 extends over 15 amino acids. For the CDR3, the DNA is TGTGCCAGTAGTATCACTAGCGGGAGTCAATACGAGCAGTACTTC. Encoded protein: CASSITSGSQYEQYF. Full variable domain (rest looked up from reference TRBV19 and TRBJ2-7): DGGITQSPKYLFRKEGQNVTLSCEQNLNHDAMYWYRQDPGQGLRLIYYSQIVNDFQKGDIAEGYSVSREKKESFPLTVTSAQKNPTAFYLCASSITSGSQYEQYFGPGTRLTVT.

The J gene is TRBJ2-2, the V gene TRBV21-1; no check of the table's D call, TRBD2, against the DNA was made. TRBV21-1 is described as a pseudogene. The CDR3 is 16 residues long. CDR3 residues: CASSKLGCSNTGELFF. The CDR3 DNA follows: TGTGCCAGCAGCAAACTAGGATGTTCGAACACCGGGGAGCTGTTTTTT.

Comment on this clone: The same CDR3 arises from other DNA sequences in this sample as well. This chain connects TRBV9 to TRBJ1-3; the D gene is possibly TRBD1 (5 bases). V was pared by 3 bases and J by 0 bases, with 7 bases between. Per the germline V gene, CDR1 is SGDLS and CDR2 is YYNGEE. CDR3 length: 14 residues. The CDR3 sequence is CASSGGGSGNTIYF. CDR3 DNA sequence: TGTGCCAGCAGCGGGGGCGGCTCTGGAAACACCATATATTTT.

CDR3 in DNA: TGTGCCAGCAGTGACCTCAGGGGACGTGAGCAGTTCTTC. It codes for CASSDLRGREQFF. This chain joins TRBV6-1 and TRBJ2-1; TRBD1 is a possible D gene (6 bases). V lost 3 bases, J lost 9 bases, and 12 bases lay in between. CDR3 length equals 13 residues. Looked up from germline, CDR1 is MNHNS and CDR2 is SASEGT.

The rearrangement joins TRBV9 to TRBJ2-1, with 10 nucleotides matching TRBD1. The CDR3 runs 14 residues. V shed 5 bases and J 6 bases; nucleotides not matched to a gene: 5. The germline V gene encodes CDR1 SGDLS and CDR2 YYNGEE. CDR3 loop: CASRNDRGPNEQFF. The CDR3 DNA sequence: TGTGCCAGCAGAAACGACAGGGGGCCCAATGAGCAGTTCTTC.

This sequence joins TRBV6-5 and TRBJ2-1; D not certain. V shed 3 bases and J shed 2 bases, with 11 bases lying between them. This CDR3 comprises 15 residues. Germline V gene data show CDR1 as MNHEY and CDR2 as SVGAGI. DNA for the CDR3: TGTGCCAGCAGTTATTCTCAGTCGCCCTACAATGAGCAGTTCTTC. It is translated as CASSYSQSPYNEQFF.

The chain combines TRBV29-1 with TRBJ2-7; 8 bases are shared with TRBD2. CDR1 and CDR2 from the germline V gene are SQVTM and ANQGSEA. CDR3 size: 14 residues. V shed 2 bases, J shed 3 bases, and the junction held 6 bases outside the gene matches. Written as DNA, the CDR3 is TGCAGCGTTGAATTGGTGGCGGGGGGCTACGAGCAGTACTTC. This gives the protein CSVELVAGGYEQYF.

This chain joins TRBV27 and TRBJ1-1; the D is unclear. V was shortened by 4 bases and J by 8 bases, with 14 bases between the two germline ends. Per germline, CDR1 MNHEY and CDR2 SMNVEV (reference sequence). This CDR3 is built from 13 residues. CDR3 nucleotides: TGTGCCAGCAGTTCCCGTCTCCAGACAGAAGCTTTCTTT. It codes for CASSSRLQTEAFF.

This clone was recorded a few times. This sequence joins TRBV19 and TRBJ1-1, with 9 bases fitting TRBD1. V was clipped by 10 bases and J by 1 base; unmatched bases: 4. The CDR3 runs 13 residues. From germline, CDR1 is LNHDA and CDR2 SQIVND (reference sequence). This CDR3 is CATAQGANTEAFF. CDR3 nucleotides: TGTGCCACCGCACAGGGGGCGAACACTGAAGCTTTCTTT.

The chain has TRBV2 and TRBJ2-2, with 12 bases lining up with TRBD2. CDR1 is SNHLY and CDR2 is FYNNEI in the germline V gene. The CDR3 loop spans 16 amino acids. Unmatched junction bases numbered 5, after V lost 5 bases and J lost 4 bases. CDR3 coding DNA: TGTGCCAGCAGTTGGACTAGCGGGGAGATCACCGGGGAGCTGTTTTTT. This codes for CASSWTSGEITGELFF.

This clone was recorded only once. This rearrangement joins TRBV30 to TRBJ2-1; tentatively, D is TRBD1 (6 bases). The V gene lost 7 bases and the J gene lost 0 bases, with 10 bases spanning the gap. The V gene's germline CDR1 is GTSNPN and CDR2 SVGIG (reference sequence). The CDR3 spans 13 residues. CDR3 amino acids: CALGGDSYNEQFF. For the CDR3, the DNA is TGTGCCTTAGGGGGAGACTCCTACAATGAGCAGTTCTTC. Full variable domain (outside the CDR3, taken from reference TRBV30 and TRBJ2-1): SQTIHQWPATLVQPVGSPLSLECTVEGTSNPNLYWYRQAAGRGLQLLFYSVGIGQISSEVPQNLSASRPQDRQFILSSKKLLLSDSGFYLCALGGDSYNEQFFGPGTRLTVL.

The CDR3 is CASSLGGMDYNEQFF. The CDR3 region has the DNA TGTGCCAGCAGCTTAGGCGGGATGGACTACAATGAGCAGTTCTTC. This chain connects TRBV11-2 to TRBJ2-1; D might be TRBD2 (6 bases). Trimming pared 1 base from V and 3 bases from J, leaving 10 bases between. There are 15 residues in the CDR3. The germline CDR1 and CDR2 sequences are SGHAT and FQNNGV. Full variable domain (outside the CDR3, taken from reference TRBV11-2 and TRBJ2-1): EAGVAQSPRYKIIEKRQSVAFWCNPISGHATLYWYQQILGQGPKLLIQFQNNGVVDDSQLPKDRFSAERLKGVDSTLKIQPAKLEDSAVYLCASSLGGMDYNEQFFGPGTRLTVL.

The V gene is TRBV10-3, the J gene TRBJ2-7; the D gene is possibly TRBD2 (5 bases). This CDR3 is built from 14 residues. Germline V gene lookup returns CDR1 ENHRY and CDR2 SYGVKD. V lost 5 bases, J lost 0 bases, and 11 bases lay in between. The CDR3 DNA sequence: TGTGCCATCAGTAAATCACTAGACTCCTACGAGCAGTACTTC. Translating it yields CAISKSLDSYEQYF.

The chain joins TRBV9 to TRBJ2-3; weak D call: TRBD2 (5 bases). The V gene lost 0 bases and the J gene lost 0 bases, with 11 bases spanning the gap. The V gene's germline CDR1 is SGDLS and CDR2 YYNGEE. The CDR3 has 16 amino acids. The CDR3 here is CASSVAIAPSTDTQYF. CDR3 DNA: TGTGCCAGCAGCGTAGCTATAGCGCCTAGCACAGATACGCAGTATTTT. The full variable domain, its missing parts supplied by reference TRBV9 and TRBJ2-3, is DSGVTQTPKHLITATGQRVTLRCSPRSGDLSVYWYQQSLDQGLQFLIQYYNGEERAKGNILERFSAQQFPDLHSELNLSSLELGDSALYFCASSVAIAPSTDTQYFGPGTRLTVL.

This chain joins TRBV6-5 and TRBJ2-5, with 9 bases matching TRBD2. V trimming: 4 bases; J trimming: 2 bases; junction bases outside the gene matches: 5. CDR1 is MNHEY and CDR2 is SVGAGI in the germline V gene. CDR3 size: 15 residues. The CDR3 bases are TGTGCCAGCAGTTTGACTAGCGGCCCTCAAGAGACCCAGTACTTC. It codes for CASSLTSGPQETQYF.

The CDR3 DNA follows: TGTGCCAGCGGGAGGGCAGGAGGGGACTCTGGAAACACCATATATTTT. Translating it yields CASGRAGGDSGNTIYF. V usage is TRBV9 and J usage is TRBJ1-3; D might be TRBD1 (5 bases). V gave up 7 bases and J gave up 0 bases, with 17 bases separating them. Germline values: CDR1 SGDLS, CDR2 YYNGEE. The CDR3 spans 16 residues.

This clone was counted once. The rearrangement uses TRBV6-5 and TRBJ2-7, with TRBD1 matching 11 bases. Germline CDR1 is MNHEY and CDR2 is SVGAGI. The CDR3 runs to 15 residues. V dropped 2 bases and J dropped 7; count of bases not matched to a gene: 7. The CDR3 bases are TGTGCCAGCAGTTACGGGACAGGGGGTTTGGGGGAGCAGTACTTC. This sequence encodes CASSYGTGGLGEQYF.